This TCR beta chain was identified during a study of blood T cell repertoires in COVID-19 (dated by TCRdb to 2020 to 2022). General notes on the study: Samples covering the acute and convalescent phases of COVID-19 were provided by collaborators in the United States, Italy and Spain. A de-identified subject ID, COVID-19 status, age in years and sex were almost always included in the sample metadata. The prospective study material was composed of cDNA or gDNA derived from T cells, B-cell-depleted T cells, or PBMCs. A freely available public database, intended as a resource for researchers studying the immune response to SARS-CoV-2, is where the repertoires were released. HLA class I and class II types, where available, came from metadata supplied by the sample provider rather than from assay-based typing. Samples were obtained from the ongoing ImmuneRACE study (first 160 participants) and from about 1,300 subjects provided by 6 global collaborators. The dataset comprised deeply sampled blood TCRbeta repertoires from subjects exposed to, actively infected with, or recovered from COVID-19. What the work shows at the level of the full study, not this receptor alone: The quantity of clinical and demographic metadata differed by source and by participant and was supplied without curation.

The cysteine opens and the phenylalanine closes a CDR3 of 13 amino acids. Only the CDR3 DNA stays, 39 bases, in frame from base 1. V and J are truncated by 3 bases and 4 bases respectively, leaving an intervening sequence of 4 bases. CDR1 SGHAT and CDR2 FQNNGV are derived from the germline V gene. This clone occurred once. Its antigen specificity is not known. Within one base of it there is no much larger clone, and no base qualities were kept. In the prospective study, participants were roughly 18 to 100 years old, resided in 24 geographic areas of the United States, and were enrolled through a virtual design. Cohort assignment in the prospective study relied on participant-reported clinical history from a screening survey and a study questionnaire. ImmuneRACE Cohort 3 recovered participants were defined by two consecutive negative NP/OP PCR tests, healthcare professional clearance, or symptom resolution. In the prospective study, whole blood, serum and a nasopharyngeal or oropharyngeal swab were collected from each participant by mobile phlebotomists. Over a roughly two-month period, participants in the prospective study had the option of providing additional blood draws and questionnaires. Prospective study blood samples were shipped either frozen or at room temperature before DNA extraction.

TCRbeta CDR3 regions were amplified from genomic DNA by means of the immunoSEQ Assay, a bias-controlled multiplex PCR. The original pipeline was this. Nucleated cell counts per sample were estimated from amplification of reference gene primers within the assay. To quantify the absolute abundance of each unique TCRbeta CDR3 rearrangement, sequence reads were collapsed and filtered. For each sample, productive Simpson clonality was calculated as the square root of Simpson's diversity index over productive rearrangements. The table comes from immuneACCESS by way of TCRdb, which keeps in-frame sequences with V and J called. Part of the clones is missing from these tables; in studies checked, under half for an unresolved V gene and the rest for unknown reasons. The DNA was the basis for D and trimming; V, J and clone size are from that table. Here the sample has around 260,000 clones; about nine tenths occur a single time. 0.9% to 1.2% of the sample lies in the top ten.

The sequenced sample consisted of PBMCs or T cells enriched from blood (not recorded which). The chain uses TRBV11-2 and TRBJ2-6; the D gene is unclear. This TCR derives from a woman aged 25 to 39 who had recovered from COVID-19. The CDR3 is CASSFVGANVLTF. The DNA reads TGTGCCAGCAGCTTTGTAGGGGCCAACGTCCTGACTTTC.